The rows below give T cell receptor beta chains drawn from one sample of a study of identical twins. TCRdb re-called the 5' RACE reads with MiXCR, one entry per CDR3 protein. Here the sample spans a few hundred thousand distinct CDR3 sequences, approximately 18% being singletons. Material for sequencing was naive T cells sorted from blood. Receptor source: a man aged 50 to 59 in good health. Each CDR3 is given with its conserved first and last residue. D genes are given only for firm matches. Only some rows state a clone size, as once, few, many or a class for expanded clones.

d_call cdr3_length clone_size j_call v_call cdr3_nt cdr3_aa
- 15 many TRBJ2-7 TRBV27 TGTGCCAGCAGTTTATCGTATTCCGGGTTCCACGAGCAGTACTTC CASSLSYSGFHEQYF
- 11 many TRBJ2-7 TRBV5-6 TGTGCCAGCAGCTTTGGGAACGAGCAGTACTTC CASSFGNEQYF
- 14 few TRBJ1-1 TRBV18 TGTGCCAGCTCACCTGGACGGGAGAACACTGAAGCTTTCTTT CASSPGRENTEAFF
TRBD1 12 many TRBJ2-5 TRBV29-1 TGCAGCGTTGAGGCAGGGGGAGAGACCCAGTACTTC CSVEAGGETQYF
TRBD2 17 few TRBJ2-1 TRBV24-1 TGTGCCACCAGTGCTAGCGGGGGGCCTCCCCCTACAAATGAGCAGTTCTTC CATSASGGPPPTNEQFF
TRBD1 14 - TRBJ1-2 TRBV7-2 TGTGCCAGCAGCTCGGGGGACAGGGGCCGTGGCTACACCTTC CASSSGDRGRGYTF
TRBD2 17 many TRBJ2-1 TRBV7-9 TGTGCCAGCAGCTCCGCAGTAGCGGGACTGGCCTACAATGAGCAGTTCTTC CASSSAVAGLAYNEQFF
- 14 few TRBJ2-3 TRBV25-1 TGTGCCAGCAGTGATCAGCCGAGCACAGATACGCAGTATTTT CASSDQPSTDTQYF
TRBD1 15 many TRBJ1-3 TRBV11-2 TGTGCCAGCAGCTACCACAGGGGGCTTGGAAACACCATATATTTT CASSYHRGLGNTIYF
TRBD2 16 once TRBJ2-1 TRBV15 TGTGCCACCAGCAGAGGGATTAGCGGGAGCTACAATGAGCAGTTCTTC CATSRGISGSYNEQFF
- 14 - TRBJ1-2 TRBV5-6 TGTGCCAGCAGCTTGCCGGGCACCGCCGAACTCTACACCTTC CASSLPGTAELYTF
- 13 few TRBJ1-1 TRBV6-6 TGTGCCAGCACTTACCGACAGATCACTGAAGCTTTCTTT CASTYRQITEAFF
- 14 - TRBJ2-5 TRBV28 TGTGCCAGCAGTTTACTACGGCTCGAGGAGACCCAGTACTTC CASSLLRLEETQYF
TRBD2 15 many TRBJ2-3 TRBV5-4 TGTGCCAGCAGCTCCGGACTAGCCGGGGGAGATACGCAGTATTTT CASSSGLAGGDTQYF
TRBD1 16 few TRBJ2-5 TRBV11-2 TGTGCCAGCAGCTTAGTGGGACAGGGGGCGTTTGAGACCCAGTACTTC CASSLVGQGAFETQYF
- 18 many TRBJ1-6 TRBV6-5 TGTGCCAGCAGTTACCGCCCAACTAGAAGGATACATAATTCACCCCTCCACTTT CASSYRPTRRIHNSPLHF
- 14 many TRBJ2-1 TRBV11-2 TGTGCCAGCAGGATATCATGGGGGAACAATGAGCAGTTCTTC CASRISWGNNEQFF
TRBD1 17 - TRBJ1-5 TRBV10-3 TGTGCCATCAGTGAGTCGGACAGGGGGATCAGTAGTCAGCCCCAGCATTTT CAISESDRGISSQPQHF
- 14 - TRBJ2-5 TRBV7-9 TGTGCCAGCAGTCCAGTAGACGGACAAGAGACCCAGTACTTC CASSPVDGQETQYF
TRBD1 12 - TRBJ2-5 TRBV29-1 TGCAGCGCACAGGGGGGAGAAGAGACCCAGTACTTC CSAQGGEETQYF
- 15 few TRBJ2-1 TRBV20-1 TGCAGTGCTAGATCTGGACACGGCCCTTACAATGAGCAGTTCTTC CSARSGHGPYNEQFF
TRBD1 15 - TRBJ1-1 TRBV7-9 TGTGCCAGCAGCTCACTACAGGGGGTTGGAACTGAAGCTTTCTTT CASSSLQGVGTEAFF
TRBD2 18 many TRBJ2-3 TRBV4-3 TGCGCCAGCAGCCAAGACCTCCCCGAGCGGGGGTTGACAGATACGCAGTATTTT CASSQDLPERGLTDTQYF
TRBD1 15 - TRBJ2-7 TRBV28 TGTGCCAGCAGACTAGTACAGGGGTCGGTGTCCGAGCAGTACTTC CASRLVQGSVSEQYF
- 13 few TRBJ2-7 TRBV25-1 TGTGCCAGCAGTGGCGGCAGAGGTTACGAGCAGTACTTC CASSGGRGYEQYF
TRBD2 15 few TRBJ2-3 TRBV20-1 TGCAGTGCTGTTAGCGGGGGGCCCAGCACAGATACGCAGTATTTT CSAVSGGPSTDTQYF
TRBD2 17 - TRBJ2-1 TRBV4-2 TGTGCCAGCAGCCCTAGGACTAGCGGGAGCTCCTACAATGAGCAGTTCTTC CASSPRTSGSSYNEQFF
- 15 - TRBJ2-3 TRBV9 TGTGCCAGCAGCGTAGGATCGGTTAGCACAGATACGCAGTATTTT CASSVGSVSTDTQYF
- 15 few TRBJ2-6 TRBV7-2 TGTGCCAGCAGCTTCAACGGGGCTGGGGCCAACGTCCTGACTTTC CASSFNGAGANVLTF
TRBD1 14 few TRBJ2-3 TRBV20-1 TGCAGTGCTAGTGCACAGGGGTCCACAGATACGCAGTATTTT CSASAQGSTDTQYF
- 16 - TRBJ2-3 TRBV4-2 TGTGCCAGCAGCCAAGATAGCGGACAGAGCACAGATACGCAGTATTTT CASSQDSGQSTDTQYF
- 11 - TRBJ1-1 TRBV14 TGTGCCAGCAGCCAATGGACAGAAGCTTTCTTT CASSQWTEAFF
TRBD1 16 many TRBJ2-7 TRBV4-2 TGTGCCAGCAGCCGTGCCTCCGGGACAGTTGGCTACGAGCAGTACTTC CASSRASGTVGYEQYF
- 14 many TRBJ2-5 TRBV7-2 TGTGCCAGCAGCGTAGACAGGAACCAAGAGACCCAGTACTTC CASSVDRNQETQYF
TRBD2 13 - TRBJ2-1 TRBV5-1 TGCGCCAGCGCGGGACTAGCAACCAATGAGCAGTTCTTC CASAGLATNEQFF
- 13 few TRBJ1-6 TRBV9 TGTGCCAGCAGCGTAGTGAGGGATTCACCCCTCCACTTT CASSVVRDSPLHF
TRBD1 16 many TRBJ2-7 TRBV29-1 TGCAGCGTTGAACTCAGGGGGCGCGGGAACTCCTACGAGCAGTACTTC CSVELRGRGNSYEQYF
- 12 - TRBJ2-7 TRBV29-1 TGCAGCGTTACAAAAGGGGGGTACGAGCAGTACTTC CSVTKGGYEQYF
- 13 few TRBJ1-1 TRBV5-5 TGTGCCAGCAGCTTGTGGGGTGAAACTGAAGCTTTCTTT CASSLWGETEAFF
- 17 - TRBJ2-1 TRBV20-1 TGCAGTGCTAGAGATTACTCTGGGACTTACGGGTACAATGAGCAGTTCTTC CSARDYSGTYGYNEQFF
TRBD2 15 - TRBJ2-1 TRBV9 TGTGCCAGCAGCGTAAGTAGCGGGAGTGCGGATGAGCAGTTCTTC CASSVSSGSADEQFF
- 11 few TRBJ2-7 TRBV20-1 TGCAGTGCTAGAGGGTCCCACGAGCAGTACTTC CSARGSHEQYF
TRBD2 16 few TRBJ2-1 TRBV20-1 TGCAGTGCTAAGGGACTAGCGGGAGGGCCCTACAATGAGCAGTTCTTC CSAKGLAGGPYNEQFF
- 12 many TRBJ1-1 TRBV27 TGTGCCAGCGGGCTCCCCCAGGGATCCGCTTTCTTT CASGLPQGSAFF
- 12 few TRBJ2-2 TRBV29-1 TGCAGCGCAGGCCCGAACACCGGGGAGCTGTTTTTT CSAGPNTGELFF
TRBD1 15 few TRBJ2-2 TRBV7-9 TGTGCCAGCAGCGCCGGGACAGGGATCCCCGGGGAGCTGTTTTTT CASSAGTGIPGELFF
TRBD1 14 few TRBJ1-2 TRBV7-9 TGTGCCAGCAGCTCCCCGGGACAGAGTTATGGCTACCCCTTC CASSSPGQSYGYPF
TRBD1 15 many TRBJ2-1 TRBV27 TGTGCCAGCAGTTCAGGACAGGGGTTTGTTAATGAGCAGTTCTTC CASSSGQGFVNEQFF
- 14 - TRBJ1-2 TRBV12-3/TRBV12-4 TGTGCCAGCAGTTTAGACGTTTCTGCAGGGGGCTACACCTTC CASSLDVSAGGYTF
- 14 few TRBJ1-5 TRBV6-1 TGTGCCAGCAGCCCCATCAGGGGAAGTCAGCCCCAGCATTTT CASSPIRGSQPQHF
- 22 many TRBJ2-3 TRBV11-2 TGTGCCAGCAGCTTATATCGCTCGCAGCGGCCAGGACGGCGTAGCGTGGCAGATACGCAGTATTTT CASSLYRSQRPGRRSVADTQYF
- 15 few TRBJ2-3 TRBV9 TGTGCCAGCAGCGGCGCGGGGATAAGGACAGATACGCAGTATTTT CASSGAGIRTDTQYF
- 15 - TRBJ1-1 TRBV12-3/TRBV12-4 TGTGCCAGCAAGTTTTCGGGGCGGGCGAACACTGAAGCTTTCTTT CASKFSGRANTEAFF
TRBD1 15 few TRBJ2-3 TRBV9 TGTGCCAGCAGACGGGACAGTACAAGCACAGATACGCAGTATTTT CASRRDSTSTDTQYF
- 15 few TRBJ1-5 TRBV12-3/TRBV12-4 TGTGCCAGCAGTTTAACGCTGGGTAGCAATCAGCCCCAGCATTTT CASSLTLGSNQPQHF